This T cell receptor beta chain came from a study of blood T cell repertoires in COVID-19. Study-level background: Donors in the United States, Italy and Spain gave samples during acute or convalescent COVID-19.

Germline CDR1 and CDR2: LGHNA and YSLEER. V lost 1 base and J lost 1, with 18 bases in between. The length of the CDR3 is 18 residues. Original handling: Amplification of reference gene primers provided the estimated nucleated cell counts. Method: immunoSEQ multiplex PCR; TCRdb's copy keeps in-frame clones and lacks some. The DNA was the basis for D and trimming; V, J and clone size are from that table. The data show about 180,000 clones, roughly nine tenths seen once. The study drew participants aged about 18 to 95 years from some 25 US areas. Cohort assignment relied on participant-reported clinical history.

The sample comprised PBMCs or T cells enriched from blood (not recorded which). This TCR came from a woman aged 40-49 years with acute COVID-19. This chain connects TRBV4-3 to TRBJ2-3, with D possibly matching TRBD1 (5 bases). The CDR3 spells CASSQVSWGGGGTDTQYF. CDR3 sequence (DNA): TGCGCCAGCAGCCAAGTATCCTGGGGCGGCGGAGGCACAGATACGCAGTATTTT.